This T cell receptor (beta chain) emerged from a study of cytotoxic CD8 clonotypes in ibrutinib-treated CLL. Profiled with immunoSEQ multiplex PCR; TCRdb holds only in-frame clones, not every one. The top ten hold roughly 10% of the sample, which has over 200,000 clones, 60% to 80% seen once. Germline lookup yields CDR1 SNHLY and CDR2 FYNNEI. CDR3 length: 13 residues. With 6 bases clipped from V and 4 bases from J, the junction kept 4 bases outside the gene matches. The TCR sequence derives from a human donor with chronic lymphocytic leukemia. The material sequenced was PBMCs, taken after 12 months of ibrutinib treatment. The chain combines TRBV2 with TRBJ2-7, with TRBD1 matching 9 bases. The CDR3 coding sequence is TGTGCCAGCAGGATACAGGGGGCTTACGAGCAGTACTTC. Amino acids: CASRIQGAYEQYF.